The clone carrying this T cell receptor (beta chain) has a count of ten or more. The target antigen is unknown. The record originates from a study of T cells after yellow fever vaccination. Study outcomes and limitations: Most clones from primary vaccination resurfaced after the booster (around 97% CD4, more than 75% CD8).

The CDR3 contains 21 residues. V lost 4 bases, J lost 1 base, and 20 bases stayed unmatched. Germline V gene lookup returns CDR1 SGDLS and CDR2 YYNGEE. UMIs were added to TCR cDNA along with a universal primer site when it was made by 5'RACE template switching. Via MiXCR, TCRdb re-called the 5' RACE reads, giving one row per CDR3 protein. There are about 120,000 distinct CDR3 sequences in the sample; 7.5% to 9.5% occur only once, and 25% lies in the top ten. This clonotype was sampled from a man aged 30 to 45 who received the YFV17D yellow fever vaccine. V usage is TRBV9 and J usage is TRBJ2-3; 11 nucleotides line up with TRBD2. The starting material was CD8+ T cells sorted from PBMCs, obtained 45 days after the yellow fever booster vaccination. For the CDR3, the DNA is TGTGCCAGCAGCAGGGCGCTAACTAGCGGGAGTGTGTCCCCCCGCACAGATACGCAGTATTTT. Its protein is CASSRALTSGSVSPRTDTQYF.